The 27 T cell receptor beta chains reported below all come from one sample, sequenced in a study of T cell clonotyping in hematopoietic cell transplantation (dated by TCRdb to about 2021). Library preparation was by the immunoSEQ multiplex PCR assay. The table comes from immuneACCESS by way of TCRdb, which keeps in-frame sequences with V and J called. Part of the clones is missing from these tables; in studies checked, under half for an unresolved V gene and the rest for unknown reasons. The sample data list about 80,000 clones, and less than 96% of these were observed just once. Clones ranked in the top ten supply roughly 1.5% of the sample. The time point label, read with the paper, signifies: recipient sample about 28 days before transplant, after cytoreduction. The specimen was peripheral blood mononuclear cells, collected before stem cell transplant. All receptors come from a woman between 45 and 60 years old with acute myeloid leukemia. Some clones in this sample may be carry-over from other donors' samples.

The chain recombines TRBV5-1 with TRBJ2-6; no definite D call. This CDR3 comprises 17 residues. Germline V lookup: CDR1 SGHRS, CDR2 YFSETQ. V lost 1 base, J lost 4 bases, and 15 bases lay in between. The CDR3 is CASSLLPLARGANVLTF. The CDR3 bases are TGCGCCAGCAGCTTGTTACCCCTCGCGAGGGGGGCCAACGTCCTGACTTTC.

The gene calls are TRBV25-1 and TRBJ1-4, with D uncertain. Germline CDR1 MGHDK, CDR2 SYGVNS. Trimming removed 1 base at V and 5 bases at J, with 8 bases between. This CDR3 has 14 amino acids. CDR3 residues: CASSEWAENEKLFF. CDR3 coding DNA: TGTGCCAGCAGTGAATGGGCTGAAAATGAAAAACTGTTTTTT.

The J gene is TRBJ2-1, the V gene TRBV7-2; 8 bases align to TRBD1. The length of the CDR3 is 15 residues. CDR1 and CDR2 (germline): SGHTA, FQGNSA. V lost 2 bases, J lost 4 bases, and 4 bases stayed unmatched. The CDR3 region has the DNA TGTGCCAGCAGCTTATCCTGGACAGGGTACAATGAGCAGTTCTTC. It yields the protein CASSLSWTGYNEQFF.

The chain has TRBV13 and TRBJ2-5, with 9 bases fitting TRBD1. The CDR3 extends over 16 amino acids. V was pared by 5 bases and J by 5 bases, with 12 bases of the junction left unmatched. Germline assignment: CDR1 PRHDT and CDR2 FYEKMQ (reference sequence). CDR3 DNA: TGTGCCAGCAGCCGATCCCCAGGACAGGGGCCGGAGACCCAGTACTTC. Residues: CASSRSPGQGPETQYF.

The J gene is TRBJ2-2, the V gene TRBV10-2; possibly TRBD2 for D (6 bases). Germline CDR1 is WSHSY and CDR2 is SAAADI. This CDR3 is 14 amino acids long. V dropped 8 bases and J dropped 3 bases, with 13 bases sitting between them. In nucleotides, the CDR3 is TGCGCCAGCGTCTCCGGGAGAGACACCGGGGAGCTGTTTTTT. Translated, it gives CASVSGRDTGELFF.

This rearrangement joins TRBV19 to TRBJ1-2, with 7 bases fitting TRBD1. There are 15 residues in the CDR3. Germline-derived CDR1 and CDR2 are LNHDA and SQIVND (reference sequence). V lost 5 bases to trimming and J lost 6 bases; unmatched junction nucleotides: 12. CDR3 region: CASSPKPWTGNGYTF. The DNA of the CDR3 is TGTGCCAGTAGTCCAAAGCCCTGGACAGGCAATGGCTACACCTTC.

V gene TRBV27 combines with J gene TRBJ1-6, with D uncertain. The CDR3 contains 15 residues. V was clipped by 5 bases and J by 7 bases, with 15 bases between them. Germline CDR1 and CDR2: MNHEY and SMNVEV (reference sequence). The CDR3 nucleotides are TGTGCCAGCAGTCCTACGTTGGACGGGAATTCACCCCTCCACTTT. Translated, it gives CASSPTLDGNSPLHF.

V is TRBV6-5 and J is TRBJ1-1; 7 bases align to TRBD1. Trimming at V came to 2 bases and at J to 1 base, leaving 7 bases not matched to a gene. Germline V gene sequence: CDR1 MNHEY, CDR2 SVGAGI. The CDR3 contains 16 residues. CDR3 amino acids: CASSYEGGIKNTEAFF. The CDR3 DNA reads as TGTGCCAGCAGTTACGAAGGGGGCATTAAGAACACTGAAGCTTTCTTT.

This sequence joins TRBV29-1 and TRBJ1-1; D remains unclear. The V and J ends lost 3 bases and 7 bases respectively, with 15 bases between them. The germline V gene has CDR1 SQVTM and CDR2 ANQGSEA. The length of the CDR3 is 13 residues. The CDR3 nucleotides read TGCAGCGTTGATGAACAGTTTTCTCTTGAAGCTTTCTTT. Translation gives CSVDEQFSLEAFF.

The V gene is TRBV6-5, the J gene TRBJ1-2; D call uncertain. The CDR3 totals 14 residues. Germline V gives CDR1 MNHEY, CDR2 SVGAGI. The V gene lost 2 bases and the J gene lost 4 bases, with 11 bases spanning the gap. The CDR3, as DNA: TGTGCCAGCAGTTACACCATTTCCGGCTATGGCTACACCTTC. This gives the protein CASSYTISGYGYTF.

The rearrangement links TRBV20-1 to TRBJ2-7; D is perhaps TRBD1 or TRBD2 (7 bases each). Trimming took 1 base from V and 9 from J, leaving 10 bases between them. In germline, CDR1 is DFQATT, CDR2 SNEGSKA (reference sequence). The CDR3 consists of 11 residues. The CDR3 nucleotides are TGCAGTGCTAGAGCAGGGGGGGTGCAGTACTTC. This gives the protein CSARAGGVQYF.

The CDR3 loop is CASSLGQGRSNQPQHF. In DNA, the CDR3 is TGTGCCAGTAGTCTAGGACAGGGTCGAAGCAATCAGCCCCAGCATTTT. The rearrangement joins TRBV19 to TRBJ1-5; 8 nucleotides match TRBD1. In germline, CDR1 is LNHDA, CDR2 SQIVND (reference sequence). The junction had 7 bases not matched to a gene; V was cut back by 5 bases and J by 1 base. The CDR3 runs to 16 residues. Variable domain in full (rest from reference TRBV19 and TRBJ1-5): DGGITQSPKYLFRKEGQNVTLSCEQNLNHDAMYWYRQDPGQGLRLIYYSQIVNDFQKGDIAEGYSVSREKKESFPLTVTSAQKNPTAFYLCASSLGQGRSNQPQHFGDGTRLSIL.

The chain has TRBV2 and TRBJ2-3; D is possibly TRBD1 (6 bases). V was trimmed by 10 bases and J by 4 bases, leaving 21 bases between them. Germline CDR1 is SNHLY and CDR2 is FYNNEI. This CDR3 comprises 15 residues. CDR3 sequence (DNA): TGTGCCACCACCCGCGTTGGGGGCGCCGCAGATACGCAGTATTTT. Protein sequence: CATTRVGGAADTQYF.

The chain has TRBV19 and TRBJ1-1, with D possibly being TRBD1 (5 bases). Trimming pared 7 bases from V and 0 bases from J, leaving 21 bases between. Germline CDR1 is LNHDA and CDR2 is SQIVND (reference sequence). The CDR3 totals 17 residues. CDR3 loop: CASIPWGYGRVNTEAFF. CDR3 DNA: TGTGCCAGTATCCCCTGGGGGTACGGCAGGGTGAACACTGAAGCTTTCTTT.

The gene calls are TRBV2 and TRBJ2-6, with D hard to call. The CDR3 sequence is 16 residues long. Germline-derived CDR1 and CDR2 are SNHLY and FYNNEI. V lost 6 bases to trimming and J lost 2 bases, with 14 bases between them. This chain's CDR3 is CASRGKTLAGANVLTF. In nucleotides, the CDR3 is TGTGCCAGCAGGGGGAAAACACTGGCTGGGGCCAACGTCCTGACTTTC.

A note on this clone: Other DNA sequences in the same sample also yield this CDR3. DNA for the CDR3: TGTGCCAGTAGTAGGGACAGCTCCTACGAGCAGTACTTC. This translates into CASSRDSSYEQYF. The rearrangement links TRBV19 to TRBJ2-7; TRBD1 aligns across 7 bases. The germline CDR1 and CDR2 sequences are LNHDA and SQIVND (reference sequence). J was trimmed by 0 bases and V by 4 bases; bases with no gene match: 0. There are 13 residues in the CDR3.

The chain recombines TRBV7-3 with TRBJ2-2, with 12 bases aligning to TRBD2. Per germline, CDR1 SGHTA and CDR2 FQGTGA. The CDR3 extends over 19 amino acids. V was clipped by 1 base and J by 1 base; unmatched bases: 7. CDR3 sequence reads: CASSLKATSGGKNTGELFF. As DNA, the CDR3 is TGTGCCAGCAGCTTAAAGGCGACTAGCGGGGGCAAGAACACCGGGGAGCTGTTTTTT. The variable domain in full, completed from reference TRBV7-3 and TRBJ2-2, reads GAGVSQTPSNKVTEKGKYVELRCDPISGHTALYWYRQSLGQGPEFLIYFQGTGAADDSGLPNDRFFAVRPEGSVSTLKIQRTERGDSAVYLCASSLKATSGGKNTGELFFGEGSRLTVL.

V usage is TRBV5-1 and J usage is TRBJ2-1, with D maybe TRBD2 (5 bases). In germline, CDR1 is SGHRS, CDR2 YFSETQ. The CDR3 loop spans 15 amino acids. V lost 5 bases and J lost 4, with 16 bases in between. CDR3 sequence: CASRYDFGGYNEQFF. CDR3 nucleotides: TGCGCCAGCAGATATGACTTCGGAGGATACAATGAGCAGTTCTTC.

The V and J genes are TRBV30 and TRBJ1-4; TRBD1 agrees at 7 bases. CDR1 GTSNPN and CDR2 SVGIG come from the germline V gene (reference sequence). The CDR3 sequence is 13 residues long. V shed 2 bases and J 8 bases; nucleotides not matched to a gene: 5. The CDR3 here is CAWSHRGLEKLFF. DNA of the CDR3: TGTGCCTGGAGTCACAGGGGATTAGAAAAACTGTTTTTT.

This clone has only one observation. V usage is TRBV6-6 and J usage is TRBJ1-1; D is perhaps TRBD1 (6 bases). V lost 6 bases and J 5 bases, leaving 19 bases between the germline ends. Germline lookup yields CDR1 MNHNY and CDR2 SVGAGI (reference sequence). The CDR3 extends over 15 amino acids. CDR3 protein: CASSPGGQGRTEAFF. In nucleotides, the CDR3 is TGTGCCAGCAGCCCTGGGGGACAAGGCAGGACTGAAGCTTTCTTT.

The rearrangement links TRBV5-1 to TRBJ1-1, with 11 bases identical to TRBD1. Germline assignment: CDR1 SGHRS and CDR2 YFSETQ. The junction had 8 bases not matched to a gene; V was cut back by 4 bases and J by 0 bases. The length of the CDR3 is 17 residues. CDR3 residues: CASSMMGQGGMNTEAFF. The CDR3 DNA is TGCGCCAGCAGCATGATGGGACAGGGGGGTATGAACACTGAAGCTTTCTTT.

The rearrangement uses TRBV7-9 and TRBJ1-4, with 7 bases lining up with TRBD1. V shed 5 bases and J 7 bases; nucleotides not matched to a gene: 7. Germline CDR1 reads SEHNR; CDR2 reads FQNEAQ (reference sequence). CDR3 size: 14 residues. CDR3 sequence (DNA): TGTGCCAGCAGCCAGGGACAGATGGGTGAAAAACTGTTTTTT. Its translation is CASSQGQMGEKLFF.

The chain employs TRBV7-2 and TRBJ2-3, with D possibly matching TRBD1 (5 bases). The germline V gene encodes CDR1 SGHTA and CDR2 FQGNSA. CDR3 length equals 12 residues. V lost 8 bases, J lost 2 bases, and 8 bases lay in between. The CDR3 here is CASGRDTDTQYF. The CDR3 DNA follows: TGTGCCAGCGGCAGGGACACAGATACGCAGTATTTT.

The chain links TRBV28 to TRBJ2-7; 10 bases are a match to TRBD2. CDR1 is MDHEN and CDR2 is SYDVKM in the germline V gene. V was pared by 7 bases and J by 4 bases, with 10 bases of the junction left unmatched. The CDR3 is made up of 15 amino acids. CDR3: CASTPAGLADYEQYF. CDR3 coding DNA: TGTGCCAGCACACCCGCCGGACTAGCGGATTACGAGCAGTACTTC.

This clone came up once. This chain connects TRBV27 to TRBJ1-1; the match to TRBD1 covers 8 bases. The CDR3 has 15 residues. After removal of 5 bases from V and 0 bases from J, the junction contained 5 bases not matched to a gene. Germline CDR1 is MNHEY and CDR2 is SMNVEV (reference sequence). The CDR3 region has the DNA TGTGCCAGCAGTCCGTGGGGACAGGTGAACACTGAAGCTTTCTTT. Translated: CASSPWGQVNTEAFF.

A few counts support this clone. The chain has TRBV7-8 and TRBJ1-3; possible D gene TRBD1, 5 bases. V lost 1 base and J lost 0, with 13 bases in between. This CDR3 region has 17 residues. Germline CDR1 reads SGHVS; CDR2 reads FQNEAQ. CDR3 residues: CASSLVRGEVSGNTIYF. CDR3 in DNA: TGTGCCAGCAGCTTAGTAAGAGGGGAGGTCTCTGGAAACACCATATATTTT.

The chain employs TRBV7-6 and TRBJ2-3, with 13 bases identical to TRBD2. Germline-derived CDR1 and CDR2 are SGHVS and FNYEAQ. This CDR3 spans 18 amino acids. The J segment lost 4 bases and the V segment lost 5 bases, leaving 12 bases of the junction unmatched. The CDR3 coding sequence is TGTGCCAGCAGCCCACTAGCGGGGGGGCCAGGACGTCCAGATACGCAGTATTTT. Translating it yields CASSPLAGGPGRPDTQYF.